This T cell receptor beta chain comes out of a study of vaccination and CD4 T cells after COVID-19. As for the study in general: The convalescent population consisted of six males and four females, two of whom were of Hispanic ethnicity. Sampling post-COVID took place a median 101 days after diagnosis (range 35 to 161).

This sample's treatment: approximately nine-day PBMC culture with coronavirus spike peptide pools or control peptides (ViraFEST assay). Positive PCR dates covered March to December 2020, before US Alpha, Beta and Delta variants. About this clonotype itself: The antigen remains unidentified.

CD4+ T cells that had been cultured provided DNA sequenced with the Oncomine TCR Beta short-read assay. TCRdb processed the PCR reads anew with MiXCR; each CDR3 protein has one entry. Counted here are tens of thousands of distinct CDR3 sequences, roughly half occurring once; the ten biggest clones make up 3.5% to 6%. In germline, CDR1 is SGHTA, CDR2 FQGNSA. Trimming removed 2 bases at V and 0 bases at J, with 18 bases between. This CDR3 has 18 residues. This clonotype was obtained from a human donor who had recovered from COVID-19. Sequencing input: CD4+ T cells from blood, cultured in vitro. The gene calls are TRBV7-2 and TRBJ2-3, with D perhaps matching TRBD1 or TRBD2 (5 bases each). CDR3 in amino acids: CASSLWQAGTSSTDTQYF. In nucleotides, the CDR3 is TGTGCCAGCAGCTTATGGCAGGCCGGGACCTCTAGCACAGATACGCAGTATTTT.